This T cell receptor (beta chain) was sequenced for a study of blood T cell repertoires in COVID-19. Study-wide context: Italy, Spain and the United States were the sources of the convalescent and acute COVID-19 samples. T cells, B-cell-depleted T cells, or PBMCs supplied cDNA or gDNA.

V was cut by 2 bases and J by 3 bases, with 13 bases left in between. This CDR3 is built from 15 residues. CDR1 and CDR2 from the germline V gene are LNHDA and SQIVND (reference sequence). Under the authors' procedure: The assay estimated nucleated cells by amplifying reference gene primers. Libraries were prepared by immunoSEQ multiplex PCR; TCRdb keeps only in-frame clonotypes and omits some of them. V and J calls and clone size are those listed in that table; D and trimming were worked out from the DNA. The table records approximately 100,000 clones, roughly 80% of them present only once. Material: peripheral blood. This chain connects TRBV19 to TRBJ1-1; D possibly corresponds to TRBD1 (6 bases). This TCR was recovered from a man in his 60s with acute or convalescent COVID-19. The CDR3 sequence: CASSISGQGYTEAFF. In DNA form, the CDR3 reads TGTGCCAGTAGTATAAGTGGGCAGGGGTACACTGAAGCTTTCTTT.